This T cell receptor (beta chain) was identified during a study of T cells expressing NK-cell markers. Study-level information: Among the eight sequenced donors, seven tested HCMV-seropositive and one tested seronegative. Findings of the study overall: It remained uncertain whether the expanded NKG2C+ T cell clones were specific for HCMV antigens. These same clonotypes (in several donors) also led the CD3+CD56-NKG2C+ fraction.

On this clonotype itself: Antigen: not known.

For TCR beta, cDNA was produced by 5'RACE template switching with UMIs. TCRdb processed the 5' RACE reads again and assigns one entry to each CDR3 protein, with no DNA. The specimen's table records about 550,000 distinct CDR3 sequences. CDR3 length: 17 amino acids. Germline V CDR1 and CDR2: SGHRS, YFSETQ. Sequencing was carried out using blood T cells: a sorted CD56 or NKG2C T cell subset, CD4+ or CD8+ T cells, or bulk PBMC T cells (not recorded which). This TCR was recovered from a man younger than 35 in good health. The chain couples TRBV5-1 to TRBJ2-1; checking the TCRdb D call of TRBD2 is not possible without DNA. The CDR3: CASSLLGGGPSYNEQFF.